Presented here are 10 T cell receptor beta chains from one specimen sequenced in a study of early T cells in non-severe SARS-CoV-2 infection (dated by TCRdb to the early 2020s). Library preparation was by 5' RACE. Sequencing was carried out with a NextSeq 500. The public reads were reprocessed in TCRdb via fastp at Q25 and MiXCR, keeping in-frame beta chains. Identical CDR3 protein sequences are pooled into one entry, listed with their most common genes and DNA. Present in this sample are tens of thousands of distinct CDR3 sequences, roughly 12% of which were seen just once. The ten largest clonotypes hold 4.5% to 6% of the sample. Sequenced: whole blood. The receptors were gathered from an adult who was a healthcare worker with PCR-confirmed SARS-CoV-2 infection or an uninfected control (not recorded which).

The chain joins TRBV18 to TRBJ1-4; D gene unclear. Trimming cost V 3 bases and J 0 bases, with 5 bases left between them. The CDR3 length is 14 residues. Per the germline V gene, CDR1 is KGHSH and CDR2 is LQKENI. The CDR3 sequence: CASSPQSTNEKLFF. CDR3 DNA sequence: TGTGCCAGCTCACCTCAGTCAACTAATGAAAAACTGTTTTTT.

This clonotype showed up many times. J is TRBJ2-3 and V is TRBV5-1, with 7 bases aligning to TRBD2. Germline CDR1 SGHRS, CDR2 YFSETQ. J gave up 3 bases and V 0 bases, and 10 bases lay outside the gene matches. CDR3 length: 17 amino acids. This chain's CDR3 is CASSLAVRGVRTDTQYF. CDR3 nucleotide sequence: TGCGCCAGCAGCTTGGCCGTTCGGGGGGTGAGGACAGATACGCAGTATTTT. The whole variable domain, filled in from reference TRBV5-1 and TRBJ2-3, reads KAGVTQTPRYLIKTRGQQVTLSCSPISGHRSVSWYQQTPGQGLQFLFEYFSETQRNKGNFPGRFSGRQFSNSRSEMNVSTLELGDSALYLCASSLAVRGVRTDTQYFGPGTRLTVL.

This clonotype has ten or more counts. The chain couples TRBV5-1 to TRBJ1-2; 7 bases align to TRBD1. The V gene's germline CDR1 is SGHRS and CDR2 YFSETQ. The CDR3 is 14 residues long. V lost 3 bases and J lost 8; bases outside the gene matches: 10. CDR3 region: CASSYTGTENGYTF. The CDR3 region has the DNA TGCGCCAGCAGCTATACCGGGACAGAAAACGGCTACACCTTC.

This clonotype has more than one count but fewer than ten. The CDR3 loop is CASRYIKGQPQHF. In nucleotides, the CDR3 is TGTGCCAGCAGATACATAAAAGGACAGCCCCAGCATTTT. The chain carries TRBV28 and TRBJ1-5; D is unclear. CDR1 is MDHEN and CDR2 is SYDVKM in the germline V gene. V lost 6 bases and J lost 7, with 13 bases in between. The CDR3 totals 13 residues.

The gene calls are TRBV2 and TRBJ2-7; 9 bases map to TRBD2. This CDR3 spans 15 amino acids. The V gene end was trimmed by 8 bases and the J gene end by 5 bases; junction bases not matched to a gene: 13. Germline lookup yields CDR1 SNHLY and CDR2 FYNNEI. This chain's CDR3 is CASVPLAGSHNEQYF. CDR3 sequence (DNA): TGTGCCAGCGTACCTCTAGCGGGATCTCACAACGAGCAGTACTTC.

The chain recombines TRBV20-1 with TRBJ2-6; D not certain. Germline V CDR1 and CDR2: DFQATT, SNEGSKA (reference sequence). Deletions cut 1 base from V and 1 base from J, with 8 bases between. This CDR3 has 15 residues. Here the CDR3 reads CSARGQSSGANVLTF. CDR3 DNA: TGCAGTGCTAGAGGCCAATCGTCTGGGGCCAACGTCCTGACTTTC.

The table lists this clonotype with a few counts. The CDR3 sequence: CASSLAGLTGELFF. CDR3 nucleotides: TGTGCCAGCAGCTTAGCGGGCCTCACCGGGGAGCTGTTTTTT. This chain links TRBV7-6 with TRBJ2-2, with unresolved D. The CDR3 is 14 residues long. CDR1 SGHVS and CDR2 FNYEAQ come from the germline V gene. V was clipped by 0 bases and J by 4 bases, with 6 bases between them.

The sample holds many counts of this clonotype. V is TRBV29-1 and J is TRBJ2-1, with no clear D. Trimming cost V 3 bases and J 10 bases, with 19 bases left between them. Germline-derived CDR1 and CDR2 are SQVTM and ANQGSEA. This CDR3 has 14 amino acids. DNA for the CDR3: TGCAGCGTTGACACTACCGCCCGCTATCAGGAGCAGTTCTTC. This translates into CSVDTTARYQEQFF.

The chain has TRBV5-1 and TRBJ2-5; 11 nucleotides agree with TRBD2. There are 16 residues in the CDR3. Germline V gives CDR1 SGHRS, CDR2 YFSETQ. J was trimmed by 3 bases and V by 4 bases; bases with no gene match: 8. The CDR3 DNA follows: TGCGCCAGCAGCCTTGGGCTAGCGGGAGGTGAAGAGACCCAGTACTTC. This sequence encodes CASSLGLAGGEETQYF.

There are many counts of this clonotype. The chain is built from TRBV7-8 and TRBJ2-1; D may be TRBD2 (6 bases). Germline V gene data show CDR1 as SGHVS and CDR2 as FQNEAQ. The CDR3 covers 16 residues. Trimming took off 1 base at V and 4 bases at J, with 14 bases between the two ends. The CDR3, as DNA: TGTGCCAGCAGCTTAGAGGCCGGCGGGACTTACAATGAGCAGTTCTTC. Its protein is CASSLEAGGTYNEQFF.